This T cell receptor beta chain was sequenced in a study of Ad26.COV2.S vaccination and SARS-CoV-2 variants. With respect to this clone: Other DNA sequences of this sample code for an identical CDR3.

Treatment specified: around 19 received Ad26.COV2.S at low or high dose, single or two shots; 5 received placebo; per-sample allocation not given. Samples analyzed were those drawn on day 63 after the first vaccine or placebo injection. Donor was an adult aged 18-55 years in Boston. An Ad26 vector that expressed Wuhan-strain SARS-CoV-2 spike constituted the vaccine. This CDR3 comprises 14 residues. The V and J ends lost 6 bases and 4 bases, in that order; junction bases with no gene match: 6. Germline V gives CDR1 MDHEN, CDR2 SYDVKM. Profiling relied on immunoSEQ multiplex PCR, and the TCRdb table lists in-frame clones only, not all of them. The sample consists of some 460,000 clones, roughly nine tenths of them appearing once.

This sequence originates from a person between 18 and 59 years old who received the Ad26.COV2.S COVID-19 vaccine or a placebo. V usage is TRBV28 and J usage is TRBJ1-2, with TRBD1 matching over 9 bases. Sequenced here: peripheral blood, sampled in a trial of Ad26.COV2.S vaccine versus placebo. Here the CDR3 DNA reads TGTGCCAGCAGCCCTCCGGGACAGGGCTATGGCTACACCTTC. As protein: CASSPPGQGYGYTF.